A single sample gave rise to the 18 T cell receptor beta chains below, sequenced in a study of TIL therapy for anti-PD-1-resistant metastatic lung cancer. The libraries were made with immunoSEQ v3. TCRdb keeps only in-frame clones here, not all; method: immunoSEQ multiplex PCR. The data hold about 100,000 clones, with about three fifths observed a single time. The time point denotes: pre-treatment sample, taken before nivolumab and TIL therapy. The tumor samples were excised metastases, mostly pleural nodules or supraclavicular lymph nodes. The specimen comprised tumor tissue, sampled at baseline. These receptors came from a person aged 25 to 80 with non-small cell lung cancer.

The chain joins TRBV7-9 to TRBJ2-7; 8 bases are shared with TRBD1. Trimming cost V 5 bases and J 2 bases; bases outside gene matches: 5. In germline, CDR1 is SEHNR, CDR2 FQNEAQ (reference sequence). This CDR3 contains 14 residues. The DNA of the CDR3 is TGTGCCAGCAGCCCGACAGGGGCCCCCTACGAGCAGTACTTC. It codes for CASSPTGAPYEQYF. Looking up the rest from reference TRBV7-9 and TRBJ2-7 gives the full variable domain: DTGVSQNPRHKITKRGQNVTFRCDPISEHNRLYWYRQTLGQGPEFLTYFQNEAQLEKSRLLSDRFSAERPKGSFSTLEIQRTEQGDSAMYLCASSPTGAPYEQYFGPGTRLTVT.

The J gene is TRBJ2-4, the V gene TRBV15, with D unclear. Trimming stripped 3 bases from V and 1 base from J, with 4 bases between. Germline values: CDR1 LNHNV, CDR2 YYDKDF (reference sequence). This CDR3 is built from 13 residues. In DNA form, the CDR3 reads TGTGCCACCAGCAGGGGGGCCAAAAACATTCAGTACTTC. Residues: CATSRGAKNIQYF.

This chain links TRBV6-5 with TRBJ1-1; no definite D call. The CDR3 is made up of 15 amino acids. CDR1 MNHEY and CDR2 SVGAGI come from the germline V gene. The V and J ends lost 8 bases and 0 bases respectively, with 16 bases between them. The CDR3 reads CASRAAYQMNTEAFF. The CDR3, as DNA: TGTGCCAGCCGCGCAGCGTATCAGATGAACACTGAAGCTTTCTTT.

The chain carries TRBV19 and TRBJ2-1; 11 bases fit TRBD2. V dropped 9 bases and J dropped 7; count of bases not matched to a gene: 8. The CDR3 runs 14 residues. In germline, CDR1 is LNHDA, CDR2 SQIVND (reference sequence). As DNA, the CDR3 is TGTGCCAGCCAGACTAGCGGGAACGTTAATGAGCAGTTCTTC. The encoded protein is CASQTSGNVNEQFF. Full variable domain (missing parts from reference TRBV19 and TRBJ2-1): DGGITQSPKYLFRKEGQNVTLSCEQNLNHDAMYWYRQDPGQGLRLIYYSQIVNDFQKGDIAEGYSVSREKKESFPLTVTSAQKNPTAFYLCASQTSGNVNEQFFGPGTRLTVL.

V usage is TRBV7-8 and J usage is TRBJ2-3; D ambiguous. The CDR3 contains 18 residues. Trimming pared 4 bases from V and 6 bases from J, leaving 26 bases between. The germline gives CDR1 SGHVS, CDR2 FQNEAQ. Written as DNA, the CDR3 is TGTGCCAGCAGCTCCTCAGGCAGCCGCGAGAGTGTTAGGGATACGCAGTATTTT. Its translation is CASSSSGSRESVRDTQYF.

For the CDR3, the DNA is TGCAGCGTTGACGCGGACAGGGGAGAGACCCAGTACTTC. Its translation is CSVDADRGETQYF. The chain links TRBV29-1 to TRBJ2-5, with 9 bases fitting TRBD1. The CDR3 is made up of 13 amino acids. Trimming took 3 bases from V and 4 from J; bases not matched to a gene: 3. In germline, CDR1 is SQVTM, CDR2 ANQGSEA.

The rearrangement joins TRBV5-5 to TRBJ2-7; possibly TRBD1 for D (5 bases). This CDR3 has 15 residues. Trimming pared 0 bases from V and 3 bases from J, leaving 13 bases between. Per germline, CDR1 SGHKS and CDR2 YYEKEE (reference sequence). The CDR3 loop reads CASSLVQDTFYEQYF. The CDR3 nucleotides are TGTGCCAGCAGCTTGGTTCAGGACACCTTCTACGAGCAGTACTTC. Together with reference TRBV5-5 and TRBJ2-7, the CDR3 gives the full variable domain: DAGVTQSPTHLIKTRGQQVTLRCSPISGHKSVSWYQQVLGQGPQFIFQYYEKEERGRGNFPDRFSARQFPNYSSELNVNALLLGDSALYLCASSLVQDTFYEQYFGPGTRLTVT.

Remarks on this clone: Other DNA sequences in the same sample also yield this CDR3. V usage is TRBV18 and J usage is TRBJ1-5, with 8 positions matching TRBD1. Germline values: CDR1 KGHSH, CDR2 LQKENI. Trimming at V came to 2 bases and at J to 4 bases, leaving 7 bases not matched to a gene. This CDR3 has 16 residues. The CDR3 sequence: CASSPEGTGFNQPQHF. The DNA of the CDR3 is TGTGCCAGCTCACCAGAAGGGACAGGCTTTAATCAGCCCCAGCATTTT.

V gene TRBV3-1 (or the pseudogene TRBV3-2) combines with J gene TRBJ2-1; D may be TRBD1 or TRBD2 (5 bases each). V gave up 3 bases and J gave up 0 bases, with 6 bases separating them. The CDR3 length is 14 residues. CDR1 and CDR2 (germline): LGHDT, YNNKEL (reference sequence). CDR3: CASSHGTSYNEQFF. CDR3 DNA: TGTGCCAGCAGCCACGGGACCTCCTACAATGAGCAGTTCTTC.

The CDR3 sequence: CASSLGHLLYNEQFF. CDR3 sequence (DNA): TGTGCCAGCAGTTTGGGACACCTCCTCTACAATGAGCAGTTCTTC. The chain has TRBV6-5 and TRBJ2-1; TRBD1 might be the D (6 bases). The germline V and J ends were trimmed by 4 bases and 3 bases, with 13 bases remaining between them. Germline CDR1 MNHEY, CDR2 SVGAGI. The CDR3 sequence is 15 residues long.

Comments on this clone: At the DNA level, this CDR3 is encoded by other sequences in the same sample as well. V usage is TRBV5-1 and J usage is TRBJ2-3; 7 bases agree with TRBD1. The CDR3 totals 14 residues. Germline CDR1 SGHRS, CDR2 YFSETQ. V lost 7 bases to trimming and J lost 3 bases; unmatched junction nucleotides: 8. The CDR3 DNA is TGCGCCAGCCGGACAGGTACAGGGACAGATACGCAGTATTTT. It specifies CASRTGTGTDTQYF.

This clone was observed a few times. Other DNA sequences in the sample encode the same CDR3. The chain employs TRBV7-9 and TRBJ2-3; 8 bases fit TRBD2. The CDR3 is made up of 16 amino acids. Germline trimming cut 4 bases from V and 1 base from J; bases unmatched to any gene: 7. Germline CDR1 and CDR2: SEHNR and FQNEAQ (reference sequence). CDR3 protein: CASSSPAGGGTDTQYF. In nucleotides, the CDR3 is TGTGCCAGCAGCTCACCTGCGGGGGGTGGCACAGATACGCAGTATTTT.

The chain has TRBV3-1 (or the pseudogene TRBV3-2) and TRBJ2-1; tentatively, D is TRBD1 (6 bases). Germline CDR1 and CDR2: LGHDT and YNNKEL (reference sequence). Trimming stripped 4 bases from V and 7 bases from J, with 17 bases between. This CDR3 contains 15 residues. The chain's CDR3 is CASSPPRGGRNEQFF. For the CDR3, the DNA is TGTGCCAGCAGCCCCCCCAGGGGCGGTCGGAATGAGCAGTTCTTC.

This clone was recorded a few times. The genes are TRBV20-1 and TRBJ1-2, with a weak D call TRBD1 (6 bases). Germline V gene lookup returns CDR1 DFQATT and CDR2 SNEGSKA (reference sequence). The CDR3 has 11 amino acids. The CDR3 loop reads CSEGDSGGYTF. The CDR3 DNA reads TGCAGCGAGGGGGATTCGGGTGGCTACACCTTC.

This clone was detected only a few times. This chain uses TRBV7-2 with TRBJ2-7, with 8 nucleotides matching TRBD1. This CDR3 is built from 14 residues. V shed 1 base and J 3 bases; nucleotides not matched to a gene: 2. Germline V gives CDR1 SGHTA, CDR2 FQGNSA. The CDR3 DNA reads as TGTGCCAGCAGCTTAGGGACAGGGTACTACGAGCAGTACTTC. Its translation: CASSLGTGYYEQYF.

The chain uses TRBV9 and TRBJ2-3; 10 nucleotides line up with TRBD1. Unmatched junction bases numbered 4, after V lost 0 bases and J lost 3 bases. Germline V gene data show CDR1 as SGDLS and CDR2 as YYNGEE. The CDR3 covers 16 residues. CDR3 sequence (DNA): TGTGCCAGCAGCGTAGGTGGGACAGGGGTAACAGATACGCAGTATTTT. This encodes CASSVGGTGVTDTQYF.

The chain uses TRBV7-6 and TRBJ1-5; maybe TRBD1 (5 bases). Germline V gene lookup returns CDR1 SGHVS and CDR2 FNYEAQ. This CDR3 has 15 amino acids. Trimming took 1 base from V and 2 from J, leaving 9 bases between them. CDR3 region: CASSLEGQGNQPQHF. CDR3 coding DNA: TGTGCCAGCAGCTTAGAGGGGCAGGGCAATCAGCCCCAGCATTTT. The variable domain in full, with the rest retrieved from reference TRBV7-6 and TRBJ1-5, is GAGVSQSPRYKVTKRGQDVALRCDPISGHVSLYWYRQALGQGPEFLTYFNYEAQQDKSGLPNDRFSAERPEGSISTLTIQRTEQRDSAMYRCASSLEGQGNQPQHFGDGTRLSIL.

This clone is a singleton in its sample. The rearrangement joins TRBV19 to TRBJ2-1; D perhaps matches TRBD2 (5 bases). The V end lost 2 bases, the J end lost 3 bases, and 14 bases lay between the germline ends. The length of the CDR3 is 16 residues. Germline values: CDR1 LNHDA, CDR2 SQIVND (reference sequence). The DNA of the CDR3 is TGTGCCAGTAGTATATACGGGGAACCGCGCTACAATGAGCAGTTCTTC. Translated, it gives CASSIYGEPRYNEQFF.